The rows below give T cell receptor beta chains drawn from one sample of a study of blood T cell repertoires in COVID-19. Sequenced by immunoSEQ multiplex PCR; TCRdb stores in-frame clones only, minus some. The profile covers around 250,000 clones, with less than 90% appearing a single time and around 6.5% taken by the ten largest. Input material: peripheral blood. These receptors originate from a man aged 55-75 years with acute or convalescent COVID-19. Each CDR3 is given with its conserved first and last residue. Each record gives: J gene, V gene, CDR3 protein.

J gene: TRBJ2-7
V gene: TRBV18
CDR3 protein: CASSPLRDSSYEQYF

J gene: TRBJ1-4
V gene: TRBV6-5
CDR3 protein: CASSLVSPGEGKLFF

J gene: TRBJ2-1
V gene: TRBV4-3
CDR3 protein: CASSPRLAGGFDEQFF

J gene: TRBJ2-7
V gene: TRBV27
CDR3 protein: CASSSTSGRLEQYF

J gene: TRBJ2-6
V gene: TRBV6-5
CDR3 protein: CASSWGGAGANVLTF

J gene: TRBJ1-3
V gene: TRBV19
CDR3 protein: CASSIPQGTASTIYF

J gene: TRBJ2-5
V gene: TRBV4-1
CDR3 protein: CASSQVQQEETQYF

J gene: TRBJ2-7
V gene: TRBV4-3
CDR3 protein: CASSQDSATSVSYEQYF

J gene: TRBJ1-1
V gene: TRBV4-3
CDR3 protein: CASSHRTGKAFF

J gene: TRBJ1-2
V gene: TRBV4-3
CDR3 protein: CASSQDSSGGQSYGYTF

J gene: TRBJ2-1
V gene: TRBV3-1/TRBV3-2
CDR3 protein: CASSQDLRLAGGGNEQFF

J gene: TRBJ2-6
V gene: TRBV28
CDR3 protein: CASSENRGRSGANVLTF

J gene: TRBJ1-4
V gene: TRBV21-1
CDR3 protein: CASSTEKPSLQRVNEKLFF

J gene: TRBJ2-5
V gene: TRBV6-6
CDR3 protein: CASSYHTGGEETQYF

J gene: TRBJ1-3
V gene: TRBV7-3
CDR3 protein: CASSLGPPGNTIYF

J gene: TRBJ2-5
V gene: TRBV28
CDR3 protein: CASSFGTTGPETQYF

J gene: TRBJ2-7
V gene: TRBV5-1
CDR3 protein: CASSLLQGADEQYF

J gene: TRBJ2-7
V gene: TRBV29-1
CDR3 protein: CSVERDRGREQYF

J gene: TRBJ2-7
V gene: TRBV6-5
CDR3 protein: CASTLDRRLYEQYF

J gene: TRBJ1-3
V gene: TRBV30
CDR3 protein: CAWDSSSGNTIYF

J gene: TRBJ1-6
V gene: TRBV30
CDR3 protein: CAWHPRYGPLHF

J gene: TRBJ2-2
V gene: TRBV30
CDR3 protein: CAWSGTIFGRANTGELFF

J gene: TRBJ2-7
V gene: TRBV27
CDR3 protein: CASAKSGTSGIGVDYEQYF

J gene: TRBJ1-4
V gene: TRBV7-8
CDR3 protein: CASSSGTGDEKLFF

J gene: TRBJ1-1
V gene: TRBV6-5
CDR3 protein: CASSLGEGTEAFF

J gene: TRBJ2-3
V gene: TRBV29-1
CDR3 protein: CSVEGGYTDTQYF

J gene: TRBJ1-1
V gene: TRBV7-8
CDR3 protein: CASSSRQGGLNTEAFF

J gene: TRBJ2-3
V gene: TRBV24-1
CDR3 protein: CATSDLLPAGVGEGTDTQYF

J gene: TRBJ1-1
V gene: TRBV7-9
CDR3 protein: CASRSDRGRAEAFF

J gene: TRBJ1-3
V gene: TRBV10-3
CDR3 protein: CAISETADSGNTIYF

J gene: TRBJ2-1
V gene: TRBV5-6
CDR3 protein: CASSVKGPTGSDEQFF

J gene: TRBJ1-6
V gene: TRBV28
CDR3 protein: CASSPTVPAPRSSYNSPLHF

J gene: TRBJ2-7
V gene: TRBV11-2
CDR3 protein: CASSVTSGIYEQYF